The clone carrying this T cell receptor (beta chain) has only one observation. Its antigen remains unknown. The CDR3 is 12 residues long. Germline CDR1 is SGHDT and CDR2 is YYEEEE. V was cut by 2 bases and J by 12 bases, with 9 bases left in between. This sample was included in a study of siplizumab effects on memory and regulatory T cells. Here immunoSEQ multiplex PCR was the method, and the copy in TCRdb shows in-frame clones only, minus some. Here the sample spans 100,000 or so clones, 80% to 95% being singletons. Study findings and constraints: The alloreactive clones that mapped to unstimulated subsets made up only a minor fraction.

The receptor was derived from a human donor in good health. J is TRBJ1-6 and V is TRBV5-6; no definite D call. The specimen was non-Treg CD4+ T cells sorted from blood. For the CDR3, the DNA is TGTGCCAGCAGCTTCAACATCGAACCCCTCCACTTT. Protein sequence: CASSFNIEPLHF.